In its sample, the clone carrying this T cell receptor (beta chain) was seen a few times. Antigen unknown. The entry originates in a study of T-cell memory formation after mild COVID-19. Study-wide results and limits: Pre-infection memory already had some responding clones, implying cross-reactive memory joined.

The germline V gene encodes CDR1 SGHVS and CDR2 FQNEAQ. Deletions cut 7 bases from V and 11 bases from J, with 24 bases between. The CDR3 runs to 15 residues. 5'RACE primed from the constant segment yielded TCR alpha and TCR beta cDNA libraries bearing sample barcodes and UMIs. Each CDR3 protein is one row after TCRdb ran MiXCR on the 5' RACE reads. The sample has around 200,000 distinct CDR3 sequences, 20% to 25% seen once. The chain has TRBV7-8 and TRBJ2-1; D is ambiguous. This TCR was sampled from an adult woman who had mild COVID-19 (a few samples of this study predate the infection). Cell type and time point are not known. The sample was PBMCs or a T cell subset sorted from them (not recorded which). DNA of the CDR3: TGTGCCAGCACCCTAGTTGGGGAAGTGGGCCCCCAGCAGTTCTTC. Protein sequence: CASTLVGEVGPQQFF.